The 2 T cell receptor beta chains given below trace back to one sample, sequenced in a study of blood T cell repertoires in COVID-19 (TCRdb year 2020). Libraries were made using the immunoSEQ multiplex PCR assay. TCRdb provides this immuneACCESS table in a form limited to in-frame rearrangements. Some clones are lacking; in checked studies, under half of them reflect an unresolved V gene, and why the rest are absent is not known. The sample includes 25,000 or so clones, with 85% to 90% observed a single time. The top ten constitute 2.5% to 3.5% of the sample. The sample taken for sequencing was peripheral blood. Source of these receptors: a human donor in a cohort sampled during active COVID-19.

The chain links TRBV21-1 to TRBJ2-2; the table's D call, TRBD2, was not checked against the DNA. TRBV21-1 represents a pseudogene. This CDR3 has 22 amino acids. CDR3 bases: TGTGCCAGCAGCAAAACTCGCGGGAGAATTTGGCTTGGGTATGGCACTGGCGGGGAGCTGTTTTTT. This sequence encodes CASSKTRGRIWLGYGTGGELFF.

The gene calls are TRBV5-8 and TRBJ1-2; D may be TRBD1 (6 bases). Germline-derived CDR1 and CDR2 are SGHTS and YDEGEE. CDR3 size: 11 residues. Trimming shortened V by 6 bases and J by 7 bases, and 10 bases separated the two germline ends. The CDR3 spells CASKNRAGYTF. CDR3 DNA sequence: TGTGCCAGCAAGAACAGGGCTGGCTACACCTTC.